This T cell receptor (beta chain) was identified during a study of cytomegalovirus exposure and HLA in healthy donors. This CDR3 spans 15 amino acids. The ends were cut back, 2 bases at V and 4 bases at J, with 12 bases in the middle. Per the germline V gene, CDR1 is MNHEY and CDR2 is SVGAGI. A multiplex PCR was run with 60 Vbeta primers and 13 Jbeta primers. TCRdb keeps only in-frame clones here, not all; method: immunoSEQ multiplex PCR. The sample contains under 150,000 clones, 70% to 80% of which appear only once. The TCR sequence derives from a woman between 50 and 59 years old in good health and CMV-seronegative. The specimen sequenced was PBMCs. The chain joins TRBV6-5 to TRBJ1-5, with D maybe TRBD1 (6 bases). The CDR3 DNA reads TGTGCCAGCAGTTACCTGGACAGTATGAATCAGCCCCAGCATTTT. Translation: CASSYLDSMNQPQHF.